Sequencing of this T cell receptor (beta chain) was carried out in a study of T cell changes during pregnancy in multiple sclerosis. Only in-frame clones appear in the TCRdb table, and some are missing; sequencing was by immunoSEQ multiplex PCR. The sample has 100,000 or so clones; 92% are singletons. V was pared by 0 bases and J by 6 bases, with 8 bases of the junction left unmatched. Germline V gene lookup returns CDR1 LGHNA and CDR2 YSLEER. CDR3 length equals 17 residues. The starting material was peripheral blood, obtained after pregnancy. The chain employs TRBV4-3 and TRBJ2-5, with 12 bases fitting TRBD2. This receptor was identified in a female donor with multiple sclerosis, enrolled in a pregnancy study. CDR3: CASSQDPASGGAKTQYF. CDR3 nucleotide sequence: TGCGCCAGCAGCCAAGATCCGGCTAGCGGGGGGGCAAAGACCCAGTACTTC.